Listed below are T cell receptor beta chains from one sample, sequenced in a study of T cell responses to AZD1222 COVID-19 vaccine. Sequenced by immunoSEQ multiplex PCR; TCRdb stores in-frame clones only, minus some. The table has about 100,000 clones, roughly nine tenths seen once. This specimen was peripheral blood, taken on day 0 of AZD1222 vaccination. All receptors come from an adult in good health. Both conserved end residues are part of each CDR3. D genes are given only for firm matches. Rows give clone size only sometimes, using once, few, many, or a class for an expanded clone.

TGTGCCAGCACCCGGGACAGGAGTAATTCACCCCTCCACTTT,CASTRDRSNSPLHF,TRBV9,TRBD1,TRBJ1-6,.
TGTGCCAGCAGCCGGGACGGCCAGGCTGAAGCTTTCTTT,CASSRDGQAEAFF,TRBV6-6,.,TRBJ1-1,few
TGTGCCAGCAGCCAAGTCCCGACAGAGACCTATAATTCACCCCTCCACTTT,CASSQVPTETYNSPLHF,TRBV4-2,.,TRBJ1-6,.
TGTGCCAGCAGCTTAGGAGTTGCTGGGAACTATGGCTACACCTTC,CASSLGVAGNYGYTF,TRBV7-9,.,TRBJ1-2,few
TGTGCCAGCAAGTTTGGCAGGGGTGCCACCGGGGAGCTGTTTTTT,CASKFGRGATGELFF,TRBV2,.,TRBJ2-2,.
TGTGCCAGCAGCCTCAACAGCGACTATGGCTACACCTTC,CASSLNSDYGYTF,TRBV7-8,.,TRBJ1-2,.
TGTGCCAGCACCACGAGTGATCAGCCCCAGCATTTT,CASTTSDQPQHF,TRBV6-6,.,TRBJ1-5,once
TGTGCTAGTGGTTCCCTGCACACTGAAGCTTTCTTT,CASGSLHTEAFF,TRBV12-5,.,TRBJ1-1,.
TGTGCCTGGAGCCCACTCGGAGGTTGGGGGGGCTCCTACAATGAGCAGTTCTTC,CAWSPLGGWGGSYNEQFF,TRBV30,TRBD2,TRBJ2-1,.
TGTGCCAGCAGCCAAGATATGGCATCGCAGCCCCAGTACTTC,CASSQDMASQPQYF,TRBV3-1/TRBV3-2,.,TRBJ2-5,.
TGTGCCAGCAGTTTTTCACAGTCGCTCAATCAGCCCCAGCATTTT,CASSFSQSLNQPQHF,TRBV27,.,TRBJ1-5,.
TGTGCCAGCAGCTACACGTCCGGGACGTTCGAGCAGTACTTC,CASSYTSGTFEQYF,TRBV11-1,.,TRBJ2-7,.
TGTGCCAGCAGTTACGGGGCAGTCGGTACTGAAGCTTTCTTT,CASSYGAVGTEAFF,TRBV6-5,.,TRBJ1-1,.
TGTGCCAGCAGCTGGGGGACAGGGGGGCCCTACGAGCAGTACTTC,CASSWGTGGPYEQYF,TRBV7-9,TRBD1,TRBJ2-7,.
TGTGCCAGCAGCGTAGTAGGGTTGTACAATGAGCAGTTCTTC,CASSVVGLYNEQFF,TRBV9,.,TRBJ2-1,once
TGTGCCAGTGTGGCTAACACTGAAGCTTTCTTT,CASVANTEAFF,TRBV19,.,TRBJ1-1,.
TGTGCCAGTAGTAAGTTCGGGATTGGTCAGCCCCAGCATTTT,CASSKFGIGQPQHF,TRBV19,.,TRBJ1-5,.
TGTGCCAGCTCACCACCTGGGGCGGCGGGGATTACTGAAGCTTTCTTT,CASSPPGAAGITEAFF,TRBV18,.,TRBJ1-1,.
TGTGCCAGCAGTGAGGACAGGGTGAAAGCTTTCTTT,CASSEDRVKAFF,TRBV2,TRBD1,TRBJ1-1,.
TGTGCCAGCAGCCAAACGAGGACAGGTCCCTCAGGTGGCTACACCTTC,CASSQTRTGPSGGYTF,TRBV16,TRBD1,TRBJ1-2,.
TGTGCCAGCCTGCTCAGCGGGACAGATACGCAGTATTTT,CASLLSGTDTQYF,TRBV19,.,TRBJ2-3,.
TGTGCCATAAGGCACAGGGGATTACCCCTCCACTTT,CAIRHRGLPLHF,TRBV12-3/TRBV12-4,TRBD1,TRBJ1-6,once
TGCAGTGCTAGTGATACAGGGCAAGCTTTCTTT,CSASDTGQAFF,TRBV20-1,.,TRBJ1-1,.
TGTGCCAGCCGCGATCTCTACGAGACCCAGTACTTC,CASRDLYETQYF,TRBV27,.,TRBJ2-5,.
TGTGCCAGCTCACCAGAATCGGTAGGAGCCCCGGGACTATCAAGCTCCTACGAGCAGTACTTC,CASSPESVGAPGLSSSYEQYF,TRBV18,TRBD2,TRBJ2-7,.
TGTGCCAGCGTATACAGGGGCACTGAAGCTTTCTTT,CASVYRGTEAFF,TRBV19,TRBD1,TRBJ1-1,.
TGTGCCAGCAGCCAAGGACAGGGAAAATCACCCCTCCACTTT,CASSQGQGKSPLHF,TRBV3-1/TRBV3-2,TRBD1,TRBJ1-6,.
TGTGCCAGCAGCCTCCAGACGGTGACAGAGACCCAGTACTTC,CASSLQTVTETQYF,TRBV28,.,TRBJ2-5,many
TGTGCCAGCAGCTTAGATCCGATCACAGATACGCAGTATTTT,CASSLDPITDTQYF,TRBV5-4,.,TRBJ2-3,.
TGTGCCAGCAGCCTTAGCAGTTTCAAAGATACGCAGTATTTT,CASSLSSFKDTQYF,TRBV3-1/TRBV3-2,.,TRBJ2-3,.
TGTGCCAGCAGTTTGGACGGTCGGGAAACTTTCTTT,CASSLDGRETFF,TRBV12-3/TRBV12-4,.,TRBJ1-1,.
TGTGCCAGCAGCGTAGGCGGCAGCCCTCGGTATGGCTACACCTTC,CASSVGGSPRYGYTF,TRBV9,.,TRBJ1-2,.
TGTGCCAGCAGTTTGGAGGGATTAGATACGCAGTATTTT,CASSLEGLDTQYF,TRBV6-2/TRBV6-3,.,TRBJ2-3,few
TGTGCCAGCAGGGTCGTAAAACTGAACACTGAAGCTTTCTTT,CASRVVKLNTEAFF,TRBV6-5,.,TRBJ1-1,.
TGCGCCAGCAGCTTCAACGGGCCGCCCGCAGCAGATACGCAGTATTTT,CASSFNGPPAADTQYF,TRBV5-1,.,TRBJ2-3,.
TGCGCCAGCAGCTTGGGTAGCGGGAGTCCAAATGAGCAGTTCTTC,CASSLGSGSPNEQFF,TRBV5-1,TRBD2,TRBJ2-1,.
TGTGCCAGCAGCCTCTACATGACAGGGGCCGACACAGATACGCAGTATTTT,CASSLYMTGADTDTQYF,TRBV11-3,TRBD1,TRBJ2-3,.
TGTGCCAGCAGTTCATCGCCGCTAGGGGAGGGTGAGCAGTTCTTC,CASSSSPLGEGEQFF,TRBV27,TRBD2,TRBJ2-1,.
TGTGCCAGCAGCTTAGTTGACGGGGGCACTGAAGCTTTCTTT,CASSLVDGGTEAFF,TRBV7-8,.,TRBJ1-1,.
TGCGCCAGCAGCTTCACAGGGGGCAACACTGAAGCTTTCTTT,CASSFTGGNTEAFF,TRBV5-1,TRBD1,TRBJ1-1,.
TGTGCCAGCAGACCCCGGACAAGCCCCTACAATGAGCAGTTCTTC,CASRPRTSPYNEQFF,TRBV3-1/TRBV3-2,.,TRBJ2-1,once
TGTGCCAGCTCACTATGGCATAAGAACACTGAAGCTTTCTTT,CASSLWHKNTEAFF,TRBV18,.,TRBJ1-1,once
TGCGCCAGCAGCCCCACTCTCTCAGGGGGCTGGGAGACCCAGTACTTC,CASSPTLSGGWETQYF,TRBV10-1,TRBD1,TRBJ2-5,once
TGTGCCTGCCAGCGGGGGGGCACAGATACGCAGTATTTT,CACQRGGTDTQYF,TRBV2,TRBD2,TRBJ2-3,.
TGTGCCAGCAGTGCGTGGGGGGAGAAACTGTTTTTT,CASSAWGEKLFF,TRBV27,.,TRBJ1-4,.
TGTGCCAGCAGTCCAACTTCGCGGGTCTACGGTAACAATGAGCAGTTCTTC,CASSPTSRVYGNNEQFF,TRBV27,.,TRBJ2-1,.
TGTGCCAGCCGCTTGGGGACAGCCTTTACGCAGTATTTT,CASRLGTAFTQYF,TRBV28,TRBD1,TRBJ2-3,.
TGTGCCAGCAGCCAATACAGACAGGGGGCTGATTCACCCCTCCACTTT,CASSQYRQGADSPLHF,TRBV5-6,TRBD1,TRBJ1-6,.
TGTGCCAGCAATAACGCCGGGACGCTAGAAGCTTTCTTT,CASNNAGTLEAFF,TRBV12-3/TRBV12-4,.,TRBJ1-1,.
TGTGCCAGCAGCCAAGGTGGGAGCTGGGTCGTAGGGCAGTTCTTC,CASSQGGSWVVGQFF,TRBV3-1/TRBV3-2,.,TRBJ2-1,.
TGTGCCAGCTCGACAAATCCTTCATCCCGTTATTCGGATGGCTACACCTTC,CASSTNPSSRYSDGYTF,TRBV2,.,TRBJ1-2,few
TGTGCCAGCAGCTTGGCGGGACAGGGGGGCTATGGCTACACCTTC,CASSLAGQGGYGYTF,TRBV5-5,TRBD1,TRBJ1-2,.
TGTGCCAGCTCACCTGGACAGGGGAAAGGCTACACCTTC,CASSPGQGKGYTF,TRBV18,TRBD1,TRBJ1-2,.
TGCGCCAGCATAAAGCGGGGCTCCTACGAGCAGTACTTC,CASIKRGSYEQYF,TRBV10-1,TRBD2,TRBJ2-7,once
TGTGCCAGCAGCCAAGTCGGAGCGGGGAATTCACCCCTCCACTTT,CASSQVGAGNSPLHF,TRBV3-1/TRBV3-2,.,TRBJ1-6,.